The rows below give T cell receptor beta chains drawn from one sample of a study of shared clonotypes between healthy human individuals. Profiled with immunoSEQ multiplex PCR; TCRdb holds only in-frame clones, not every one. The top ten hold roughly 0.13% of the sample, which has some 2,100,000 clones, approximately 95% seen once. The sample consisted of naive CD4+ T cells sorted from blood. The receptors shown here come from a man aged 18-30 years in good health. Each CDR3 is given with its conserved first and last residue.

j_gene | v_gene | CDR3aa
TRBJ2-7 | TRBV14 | CASSQDPAEARQYF
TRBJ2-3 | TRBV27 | CASSLEGDRGDTQYF
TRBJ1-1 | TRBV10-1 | CASRVGMNTEAFF
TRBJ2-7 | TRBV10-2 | CASKKAGVSYEQYF
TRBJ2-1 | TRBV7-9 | CASSPGTYNEQFF
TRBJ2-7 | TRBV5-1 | CASSLNMAWGAYEQYF
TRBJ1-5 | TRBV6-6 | CASSAGKSNQPQHF
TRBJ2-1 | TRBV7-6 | CASSLVGYNEQFF
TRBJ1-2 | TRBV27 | CASSLSPKSPQTF
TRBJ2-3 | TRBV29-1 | CSVGTGLTDTQYF
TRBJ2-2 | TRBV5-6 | CASQVGLNTGELFF
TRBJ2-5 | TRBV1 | CTSSHQDWGETQYF
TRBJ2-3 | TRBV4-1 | CASSQEVLRGDTQYF
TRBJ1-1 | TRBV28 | CASRSLPGNTEAFF
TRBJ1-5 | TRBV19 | CASSIKDREYQPQHF
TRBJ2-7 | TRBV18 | CASSEGQTYEQYF
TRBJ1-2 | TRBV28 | CASSGTPGYTF
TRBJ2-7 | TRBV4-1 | CASSQGGLARYEQYF
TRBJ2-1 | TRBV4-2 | CASSQETGTINNEQFF
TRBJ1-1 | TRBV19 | CASTLGGQGTKDGEAFF
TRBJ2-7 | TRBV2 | CASSEEFYEQYF
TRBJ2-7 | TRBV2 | CASSERATSSYEQYF
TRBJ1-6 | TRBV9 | CASSVDGGTPLHF
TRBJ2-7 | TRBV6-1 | CASSERDSPTYEQYF
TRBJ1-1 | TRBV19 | CASSIRSPGPRKSEAFF
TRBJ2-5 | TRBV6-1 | CASSQRRGVAETQYF
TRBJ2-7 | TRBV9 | CASSPRGLAFNEQYF
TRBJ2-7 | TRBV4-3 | CASSQDGQNSYEQYF